Following are 19 T cell receptor beta chains from one sample sequenced in a study of blood T cell repertoires in COVID-19. This table comes from immunoSEQ multiplex PCR, and its TCRdb copy is limited to in-frame clones, with some not included. The sample comprises hundreds of thousands of clones, roughly 90% of which are singletons, and roughly 1.9% rests with the top ten. Sequencing was performed on peripheral blood. The receptor set was obtained from a woman aged 25 to 39 with COVID-19, enrolled during active disease.

V usage is TRBV5-1 and J usage is TRBJ2-5; 9 positions agree with TRBD2. The CDR3 has 17 residues. Germline CDR1 SGHRS, CDR2 YFSETQ. Trimming removed 4 bases from V and 4 bases from J; junction bases left unmatched: 14. CDR3 in amino acids: CASSTISSAGGPETQYF. In nucleotides, the CDR3 is TGCGCCAGCAGCACCATTTCCTCTGCGGGGGGGCCAGAGACCCAGTACTTC.

The V gene is TRBV4-1, the J gene TRBJ1-4; 9 nucleotides align to TRBD1. With V trimmed by 4 bases and J by 8 bases, 11 bases remained unmatched. The CDR3 runs to 16 residues. Germline V gene data show CDR1 as MGHRA and CDR2 as YSYEKL. The CDR3 is CASSPPGQGLKEKLFF. DNA for the CDR3: TGCGCCAGCAGCCCTCCTGGACAGGGGCTAAAAGAAAAACTGTTTTTT.

The chain links TRBV5-1 to TRBJ2-3; 9 bases match TRBD2. Germline CDR1 is SGHRS and CDR2 is YFSETQ. This CDR3 spans 15 amino acids. V shed 4 bases and J 2 bases; nucleotides not matched to a gene: 5. The CDR3 protein is CASSRSGGPTDTQYF. Here the CDR3 DNA reads TGCGCCAGCAGCAGAAGCGGGGGGCCCACAGATACGCAGTATTTT.

The chain links TRBV7-9 to TRBJ1-1; 7 nucleotides align to TRBD1. Per the germline V gene, CDR1 is SEHNR and CDR2 is FQNEAQ (reference sequence). Trimming removed 6 bases from V and 8 bases from J; junction bases left unmatched: 12. The CDR3 runs 14 residues. The CDR3 sequence: CASRDRASGSEAFF. The CDR3 DNA is TGTGCCAGCAGAGACAGGGCCTCGGGGTCAGAAGCTTTCTTT.

This sequence joins TRBV7-2 and TRBJ1-4; 7 positions agree with TRBD1. Looked up from germline, CDR1 is SGHTA and CDR2 is FQGNSA. J was trimmed by 7 bases and V by 10 bases; bases with no gene match: 12. This CDR3 comprises 14 residues. The CDR3 nucleotides are TGTGCCACCAAGCTAGGGGGCGGGACTGAAAAACTGTTTTTT. It encodes CATKLGGGTEKLFF. The full variable domain, rest sourced from reference TRBV7-2 and TRBJ1-4, is GAGVSQSPSNKVTEKGKDVELRCDPISGHTALYWYRQSLGQGLEFLIYFQGNSAPDKSGLPSDRFSAERTGGSVSTLTIQRTQQEDSAVYLCATKLGGGTEKLFFGSGTQLSVL.

Comment on this clone: Other DNA sequences of this sample code for an identical CDR3. The chain combines TRBV5-1 with TRBJ2-3, with a tentative D call TRBD1 (6 bases). Germline values: CDR1 SGHRS, CDR2 YFSETQ. The CDR3 runs 15 residues. Trimming removed 2 bases at V and 1 base at J, with 11 bases between. The CDR3 region has the DNA TGCGCCAGCAGCTTAGGGGCAGGGGGCACAGATACGCAGTATTTT. It specifies CASSLGAGGTDTQYF.

The table lists this clone with a count of one. The V gene is TRBV19, the J gene TRBJ2-2; D might be TRBD1 (6 bases). Germline-derived CDR1 and CDR2 are LNHDA and SQIVND (reference sequence). Trimming shortened V by 1 base and J by 3 bases, and 12 bases separated the two germline ends. The CDR3 sequence is 16 residues long. The DNA for the CDR3 is TGTGCCAGTAGTATAGGGCAGGGGATAGACACCGGGGAGCTGTTTTTT. It specifies CASSIGQGIDTGELFF.

This chain uses TRBV11-2 with TRBJ1-3; D unresolved. The CDR3 covers 14 residues. Germline-derived CDR1 and CDR2 are SGHAT and FQNNGV. V gave up 5 bases and J gave up 9 bases, with 17 bases separating them. For the CDR3, the DNA is TGTGCCAGCAGCGTCGTGGAGTCCCAATTCACCATATATTTT. This encodes CASSVVESQFTIYF.

This clone has just a few counts. At one boundary the junction diverges from the germline segment, which might be a read error. The chain uses TRBV5-8 and TRBJ1-1, with TRBD1 matching over 7 bases. The length of the CDR3 is 14 residues. Germline-derived CDR1 and CDR2 are SGHTS and YDEGEE. CDR3 in DNA: TGTGCCAGCAGCCCCCCGACAGGGAACGCTGAAGCTTTCTTT. It yields the protein CASSPPTGNAEAFF.

This rearrangement joins TRBV7-9 to TRBJ1-1; 8 bases agree with TRBD1. Germline CDR1 reads SEHNR; CDR2 reads FQNEAQ (reference sequence). CDR3 length equals 14 residues. With 5 bases clipped from V and 4 bases from J, the junction kept 6 bases outside the gene matches. The CDR3 protein is CASSIGQGITEAFF. The CDR3 region has the DNA TGTGCCAGCAGCATCGGACAGGGTATCACTGAAGCTTTCTTT.

This chain connects TRBV10-3 to TRBJ1-1, with D possibly being TRBD1 (5 bases). Trimming removed 5 bases at V and 2 bases at J, with 9 bases between. Germline V gene lookup returns CDR1 ENHRY and CDR2 SYGVKD. This CDR3 is 13 amino acids long. The CDR3 coding sequence is TGTGCCATCAGTCGGCAGGGCAACACTGAAGCTTTCTTT. Translation gives CAISRQGNTEAFF.

This clone has just a few counts. This sequence joins TRBV25-1 and TRBJ1-3, with TRBD1 identical over 11 bases. V gave up 3 bases and J gave up 5 bases; unmatched junction bases: 3. The CDR3 extends over 15 amino acids. Germline-derived CDR1 and CDR2 are MGHDK and SYGVNS. In DNA, the CDR3 is TGTGCCAGCAGTGATGGGACAGGGGGACGAAACACCATATATTTT. Protein: CASSDGTGGRNTIYF.

The genes are TRBV14 and TRBJ2-3; TRBD2 aligns across 7 bases. The CDR3 spans 15 residues. Unmatched junction bases numbered 5, after V lost 1 base and J lost 4 bases. Germline assignment: CDR1 SGHDN and CDR2 FVKESK. The CDR3 is CASSQVGGAADTQYF. Written as DNA, the CDR3 is TGTGCCAGCAGCCAAGTGGGAGGGGCGGCAGATACGCAGTATTTT.

The chain uses TRBV5-1 and TRBJ2-1; 10 positions match TRBD1. This CDR3 has 14 residues. The germline V gene has CDR1 SGHRS and CDR2 YFSETQ. J lost 7 bases, V lost 5 bases, and 6 bases had no gene match. The CDR3 DNA is TGCGCCAGCAGAGTGACAGGGGGCTGGAATGAGCAGTTCTTC. Its protein product is CASRVTGGWNEQFF.

The V call is TRBV14, the J call TRBJ1-5; perhaps TRBD1 as D (5 bases). This CDR3 comprises 17 residues. CDR1 and CDR2 from the germline V gene are SGHDN and FVKESK. Trimming took off 2 bases at V and 1 base at J, with 15 bases between the two ends. The CDR3 DNA reads TGTGCCAGCAGCCAACGGTCAGGCGGGGGGAGCAATCAGCCCCAGCATTTT. It is translated as CASSQRSGGGSNQPQHF.

The chain links TRBV19 to TRBJ1-2; D may be TRBD1 (5 bases). Germline V CDR1 and CDR2: LNHDA, SQIVND (reference sequence). The length of the CDR3 is 12 residues. DNA of the CDR3: TGTGCTTGTAAAGGAGGGGCGCTTGGCTACACCTTC. It translates to CACKGGALGYTF.

This clone was found a few times. The chain uses TRBV19 and TRBJ2-7; a possible D gene is TRBD1 (5 bases). Looked up from germline, CDR1 is LNHDA and CDR2 is SQIVND (reference sequence). V was shortened by 1 base and J by 2 bases, with 9 bases between the two germline ends. This CDR3 spans 14 amino acids. The chain's CDR3 is CASSIGGRAYEQYF. In DNA form, the CDR3 reads TGTGCCAGTAGTATAGGAGGCAGGGCCTACGAGCAGTACTTC.

V and J are TRBV5-8 and TRBJ1-2; 9 nucleotides agree with TRBD1. The germline CDR1 and CDR2 sequences are SGHTS and YDEGEE. This CDR3 comprises 14 residues. The trim removed 5 bases at V and 4 bases at J, leaving 6 bases unmatched. Here the CDR3 DNA reads TGTGCCAGCAGAGCGGGACAGGGACCCTATGGCTACACCTTC. It yields the protein CASRAGQGPYGYTF.

The V gene is TRBV29-1, the J gene TRBJ2-2, with a weak D call TRBD1 (6 bases). The germline V and J ends were trimmed by 6 bases and 0 bases, with 17 bases remaining between them. Germline V gives CDR1 SQVTM, CDR2 ANQGSEA. This CDR3 spans 16 amino acids. The CDR3 here is CSVAALRTANTGELFF. In nucleotides, the CDR3 is TGCAGCGTCGCGGCCCTTAGGACAGCGAACACCGGGGAGCTGTTTTTT.